The following is a TCR beta chain sequence with its context. Its specificity is unknown. There are 15 residues in the CDR3. V was pared by 3 bases and J by 6 bases, with 7 bases of the junction left unmatched. The germline CDR1 and CDR2 sequences are SGHTA and FQGNSA. MiXCR was run by TCRdb on the reads, yielding one entry per CDR3 protein. The table lists fewer than 60,000 distinct CDR3 sequences, about 18% of them singletons. The data were obtained in a study of T cell repertoires in cytomegalovirus infection. Study as a whole: Carrying CMV and the relevant HLA type showed in public TCR beta signatures. Study-wide results and caveats: Dominating the ex vivo response were HLA-C-restricted CMV-specific TCR beta clonotypes. There were carriers of CMV plus the relevant HLA, and cumulative public TCR beta family frequency identified them.

The sample here was CD8+ T cells from cultured PBMCs, taken from culture after CMV antigen stimulation. V gene TRBV7-2 combines with J gene TRBJ2-3; 9 nucleotides agree with TRBD2. The clonotype originates from a human donor in good health (CMV status not recorded). Some clones in this sample may be carry-over from other donors' samples. The CDR3, as DNA: TGTGCCAGCAGCTTTGGGCGGGGGGGCCGTGATACGCAGTATTTT. Translation gives CASSFGRGGRDTQYF.